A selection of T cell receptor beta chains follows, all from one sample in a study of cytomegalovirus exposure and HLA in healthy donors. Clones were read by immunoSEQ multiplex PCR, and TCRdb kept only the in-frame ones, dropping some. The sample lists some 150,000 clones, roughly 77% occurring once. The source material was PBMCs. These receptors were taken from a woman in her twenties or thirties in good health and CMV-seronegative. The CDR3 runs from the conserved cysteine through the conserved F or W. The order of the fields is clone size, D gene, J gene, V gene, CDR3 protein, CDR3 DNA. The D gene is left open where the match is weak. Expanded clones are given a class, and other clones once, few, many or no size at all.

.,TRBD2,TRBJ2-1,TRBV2,CASSYRTSGSNEQFF,TGTGCCAGCAGTTATAGGACTAGCGGGAGCAATGAGCAGTTCTTC
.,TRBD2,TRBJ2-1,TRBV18,CASSPLASGSSYNEQFF,TGTGCCAGCTCACCCCTCGCTAGCGGGAGCTCCTACAATGAGCAGTTCTTC
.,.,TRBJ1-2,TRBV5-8,CASSLRRVYGYTF,TGTGCCAGCAGCTTGAGGAGGGTCTATGGCTACACCTTC
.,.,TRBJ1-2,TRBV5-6,CASSLIQGSGYTF,TGTGCCAGCAGCTTGATACAGGGCAGCGGCTACACCTTC
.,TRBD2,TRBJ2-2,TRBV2,CASSEGGLAGNTGELFF,TGTGCCAGCAGTGAAGGGGGACTAGCGGGAAACACCGGGGAGCTGTTTTTT
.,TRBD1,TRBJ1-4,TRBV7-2,CASSPGTGNYEKLFF,TGTGCCAGCAGCCCTGGGACAGGGAATTATGAAAAACTGTTTTTT
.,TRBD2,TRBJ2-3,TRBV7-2,CASSLGSAGLVNTQYF,TGTGCCAGCAGCTTAGGGTCTGCGGGACTAGTCAACACGCAGTATTTT
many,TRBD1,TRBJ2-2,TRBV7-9,CASRQGLGTGELFF,TGTGCCAGCCGACAGGGATTGGGAACCGGGGAGCTGTTTTTT
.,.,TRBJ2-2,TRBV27,CASSLSRDTGELFF,TGTGCCAGCAGTTTATCGCGGGACACCGGGGAGCTGTTTTTT
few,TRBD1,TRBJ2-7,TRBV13,CASSSWDRAYEQYF,TGTGCCAGCAGCTCCTGGGACAGGGCCTACGAGCAGTACTTC
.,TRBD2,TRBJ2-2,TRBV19,CASSSRLAGLSTGELFF,TGTGCCAGTAGCTCCAGACTAGCGGGGCTCTCAACCGGGGAGCTGTTTTTT
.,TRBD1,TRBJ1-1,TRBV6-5,CASSRGRSTEAFF,TGTGCCAGCAGCAGGGGGAGGAGCACTGAAGCTTTCTTT
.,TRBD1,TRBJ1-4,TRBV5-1,CASTALGTGGEKLFF,TGCGCCAGCACCGCCCTTGGGACAGGGGGCGAAAAACTGTTTTTT
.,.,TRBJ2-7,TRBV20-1,CSVGLLYEQYF,TGCAGTGTAGGACTCCTCTACGAGCAGTACTTC
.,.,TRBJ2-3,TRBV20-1,CSAAIATQYF,TGCAGTGCAGCGATTGCTACGCAGTATTTT
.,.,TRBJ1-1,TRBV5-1,CASRLGLEAFF,TGCGCCAGCAGACTTGGGCTCGAAGCTTTCTTT
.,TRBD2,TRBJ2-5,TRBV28,CAPSRASGQEGAQYF,TGTGCCCCAAGTCGGGCTAGCGGGCAGGAGGGGGCCCAGTACTTC
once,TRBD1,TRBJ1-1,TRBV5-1,CASSPSQGAVEAFF,TGCGCCAGCAGCCCCAGCCAGGGGGCGGTTGAAGCTTTCTTT
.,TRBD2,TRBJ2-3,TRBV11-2,CASSRGELTDTQYF,TGTGCCAGCAGCCGGGGGGAACTCACAGATACGCAGTATTTT
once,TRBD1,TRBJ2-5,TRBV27,CASSPDRLPGETQYF,TGTGCCAGCAGTCCGGACAGGCTACCAGGAGAGACCCAGTACTTC
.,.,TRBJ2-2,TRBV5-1,CASREAANTGELFF,TGCGCCAGCAGAGAGGCGGCGAACACCGGGGAGCTGTTTTTT
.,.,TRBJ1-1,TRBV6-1,CASSERFQGTEAFF,TGTGCCAGCAGTGAGAGGTTTCAGGGCACTGAAGCTTTCTTT
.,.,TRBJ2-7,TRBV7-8,CASSLGGMVVWQYF,TGTGCCAGCAGCTTAGGCGGGATGGTTGTGTGGCAGTACTTC
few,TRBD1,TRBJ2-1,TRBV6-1,CASSDEKGQGNDEQFF,TGTGCCAGCAGTGACGAGAAGGGACAGGGGAACGATGAGCAGTTCTTC
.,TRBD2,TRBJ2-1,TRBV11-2,CASSFAYSGGNNEQFF,TGTGCCAGCAGCTTCGCCTATAGCGGGGGGAACAATGAGCAGTTCTTC
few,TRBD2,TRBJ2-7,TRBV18,CASSGTSATYEQYF,TGTGCCAGCTCGGGGACTAGCGCTACCTACGAGCAGTACTTC